The rows below give T cell receptor beta chains drawn from one sample of a study of T cells in Graves' hyperthyroidism and ophthalmopathy. TCRdb analysed the multiplex PCR reads with MiXCR anew, one entry per CDR3 protein. The table includes over 400,000 distinct CDR3 sequences, roughly 22% detected once. Specimen: blood. Every receptor here comes from a woman in her 70s with Graves' ophthalmopathy. Each CDR3 is given without its conserved first and last residue. The order of the fields is CDR3 length, V gene, CDR3 protein.

CDR3 length: 14
V gene: TRBV4-1
CDR3 protein: ASSLKDRGNTGELF

CDR3 length: 13
V gene: TRBV28
CDR3 protein: ASSLTRQGAYEQY

CDR3 length: 14
V gene: TRBV6-6
CDR3 protein: ASSYSTSGRPNEQF

CDR3 length: 12
V gene: TRBV20-1
CDR3 protein: SALGQGARNEQF

CDR3 length: 12
V gene: TRBV20-1
CDR3 protein: SAYKPNSGKTQY

CDR3 length: 10
V gene: TRBV2
CDR3 protein: ASSDSSLGYT

CDR3 length: 13
V gene: TRBV6-1
CDR3 protein: ASKPGTSGNNEQF

CDR3 length: 10
V gene: TRBV5-1
CDR3 protein: ASKPPAYEQY

CDR3 length: 14
V gene: TRBV9
CDR3 protein: ASSNYRGAKAGELF

CDR3 length: 10
V gene: TRBV6-1
CDR3 protein: ASWRGFGGYT

CDR3 length: 12
V gene: TRBV5-5
CDR3 protein: ASTPGQGPYGQY

CDR3 length: 9
V gene: TRBV6-5
CDR3 protein: ASSLLATRY

CDR3 length: 12
V gene: TRBV11-2
CDR3 protein: ASSHGTWGNEQF

CDR3 length: 9
V gene: TRBV28
CDR3 protein: ASSQNSPLH

CDR3 length: 12
V gene: TRBV2
CDR3 protein: ASTREGYTGELF

CDR3 length: 13
V gene: TRBV3-1
CDR3 protein: ASSHLDTTNYGYT

CDR3 length: 13
V gene: TRBV11-1
CDR3 protein: ASSRGTQSTDTQY

CDR3 length: 12
V gene: TRBV3-1
CDR3 protein: ASTWTGHQETQY

CDR3 length: 14
V gene: TRBV19
CDR3 protein: TSAPGQGGLNSPLH

CDR3 length: 11
V gene: TRBV29-1
CDR3 protein: SSTDGGSGELF

CDR3 length: 11
V gene: TRBV5-1
CDR3 protein: ASSLPGAFGYT

CDR3 length: 13
V gene: TRBV7-9
CDR3 protein: ASSLSRTSQETQY

CDR3 length: 10
V gene: TRBV29-1
CDR3 protein: SITIGPDEQF

CDR3 length: 13
V gene: TRBV6-5
CDR3 protein: ASSYSGQGRYGYT

CDR3 length: 12
V gene: TRBV7-2
CDR3 protein: ASSSDRWDEKLF

CDR3 length: 16
V gene: TRBV4-3
CDR3 protein: ASSQVGVTSGYQETQY

CDR3 length: 17
V gene: TRBV7-2
CDR3 protein: ASSLRGLAGGFPHNEQF

CDR3 length: 11
V gene: TRBV6-1
CDR3 protein: ASSDEGGSTQY

CDR3 length: 14
V gene: TRBV20-1
CDR3 protein: SARPLRGAGDGEQF